This TCR beta chain was obtained from a study of T cell repertoires in cytomegalovirus infection. On the study more broadly: Shared public TCR beta signatures pointed to both CMV infection and a matching HLA type.

The CDR3 has 15 amino acids. Trimming cost V 2 bases and J 6 bases; bases outside gene matches: 10. Per the germline V gene, CDR1 is SGHVS and CDR2 is FQNEAQ. Study-level results: Of the TCR beta families, the public ones yielded a cumulative frequency that identified carriers of CMV plus the relevant HLA.

TCRdb re-analysed the reads in MiXCR, keeping a single row per CDR3 protein. The sample comprises roughly 340,000 distinct CDR3 sequences, approximately 32% of which are singletons, and around 19% rests with the top ten. This clonotype was detected ten times or more. Its specificity is not known. The chain links TRBV7-8 to TRBJ2-7; 7 bases align to TRBD1. Sequenced material: cultured PBMCs, taken from culture after CMV antigen stimulation. The origin of this receptor is a human donor in good health (CMV status not recorded). Some clones in this sample may be carry-over from other donors' samples. The CDR3 here is CASSLTQGFSTEQYF. The CDR3 DNA is TGTGCCAGCAGCTTAACACAGGGGTTCTCTACCGAGCAGTACTTC.